The rows below give T cell receptor beta chains drawn from one sample of a study of cytomegalovirus exposure and HLA in healthy donors. Sequencing was performed with immunoSEQ multiplex PCR; in TCRdb, only in-frame clones are kept and a portion is missing. Of over 80,000 clones in the sample, 60% to 85% were seen once. Input material: PBMCs. These receptors were obtained from a man in his fifties or sixties in good health and CMV-seropositive. CDR3s include the opening cysteine and the closing phenylalanine or tryptophan. D genes are given only for firm matches. Clone sizes are given selectively: once, few, many, or a class where the clone is expanded.

j_call clone_size v_call cdr3_length d_call cdr3_aa cdr3_nt
TRBJ2-7 . TRBV10-2 17 TRBD2 CASTPRGLADLLYEQYF TGCGCCAGCACACCCCGCGGGCTAGCGGACCTACTCTACGAGCAGTACTTC
TRBJ1-6 once TRBV6-6 13 . CASSYSEGSPLHF TGTGCCAGCAGTTACTCGGAGGGGTCACCCCTCCACTTT
TRBJ2-5 . TRBV5-1 15 TRBD1 CASSPRGRREETQYF TGCGCCAGCAGCCCCAGGGGGCGCAGGGAAGAGACCCAGTACTTC
TRBJ1-1 . TRBV5-6 11 . CASSAQLEAFF TGTGCCAGCAGCGCGCAACTTGAAGCTTTCTTT
TRBJ1-2 . TRBV5-4 15 TRBD1 CASRKPGQEFYGYTF TGTGCCAGCAGGAAACCGGGACAGGAGTTCTATGGCTACACCTTT
TRBJ1-4 . TRBV27 12 TRBD1 CASTGGGEKLFF TGTGCCAGCACAGGGGGCGGTGAAAAACTGTTTTTT
TRBJ2-3 . TRBV10-3 15 TRBD1 CAISSRQGATDTQYF TGTGCCATCAGTTCAAGACAGGGGGCTACAGATACGCAGTATTTT
TRBJ1-1 . TRBV11-2 16 TRBD1 CASSLDGQGGPTEAFF TGTGCCAGCAGCTTAGATGGTCAGGGGGGACCCACTGAAGCTTTCTTT
TRBJ1-1 . TRBV6-5 14 . CASTPGVGNTEAFF TGTGCCAGCACACCGGGGGTCGGGAACACTGAAGCTTTCTTT
TRBJ2-7 once TRBV11-2 12 . CASSSLSYEQYF TGTGCCAGCAGCTCCCTGTCGTACGAGCAGTACTTC
TRBJ2-2 . TRBV5-1 15 . CASSYGRTNTGELFF TGCGCCAGCAGCTATGGACGGACTAACACCGGGGAGCTGTTTTTT
TRBJ1-2 . TRBV18 15 . CASSPPSQIENGYTF TGTGCCAGCTCACCACCATCACAGATCGAAAATGGCTACACCTTC
TRBJ1-6 . TRBV6-4 13 . CASSQEVDSPLHF TGTGCCAGCAGCCAAGAGGTCGATTCACCCCTCCACTTT
TRBJ1-1 . TRBV10-3 13 . CAIVESPNTEAFF TGTGCCATCGTAGAGTCCCCGAACACTGAAGCTTTCTTT
TRBJ2-1 . TRBV6-4 16 TRBD2 CASSRTSGDTYNEQFF TGTGCCAGCAGCCGGACTAGCGGGGACACCTACAATGAGCAGTTCTTC
TRBJ1-5 . TRBV30 13 . CAWSVEVNQPQHF TGTGCCTGGAGTGTTGAGGTGAATCAGCCCCAGCATTTT
TRBJ1-1 . TRBV6-6 10 . CASSSTEAFF TGTGCCAGCAGTTCTACTGAAGCTTTCTTT
TRBJ1-5 once TRBV19 15 . CASSIGGSWGQPQHF TGTGCCAGTAGTATAGGCGGGTCCTGGGGTCAGCCCCAGCATTTT
TRBJ2-1 . TRBV6-4 14 TRBD2 CASSRLAGLNEQFF TGTGCCAGCAGTCGACTAGCGGGGCTCAATGAGCAGTTCTTC
TRBJ2-7 . TRBV30 13 TRBD1 CAWKRTGTYEQYF TGTGCCTGGAAGAGGACAGGGACCTACGAGCAGTACTTC
TRBJ1-5 . TRBV25-1 14 . CASSPRVLGQPQHF TGTGCCAGCAGTCCCAGGGTGCTGGGACAGCCCCAGCATTTT
TRBJ2-2 . TRBV4-2 16 . CASSQGAGPNTGELFF TGTGCCAGCAGCCAAGGGGCAGGCCCGAACACCGGGGAGCTGTTTTTT
TRBJ2-7 . TRBV25-1 13 . CATRGAERYEQYF TGTGCCACCCGGGGGGCCGAGCGCTACGAGCAGTACTTC
TRBJ1-3 . TRBV7-2 12 . CASTTAGNTIYF TGTGCCAGCACAACGGCTGGAAACACCATATATTTT
TRBJ1-3 . TRBV7-5 16 . CARSLKDSRNGNTIYF TGTGCCAGAAGCTTAAAAGACTCCCGGAACGGAAACACCATATATTTT
TRBJ1-2 . TRBV4-1 16 . CASSQGLQTVIYGYTF TGCGCCAGCAGCCAAGGCCTACAGACCGTAATCTATGGCTACACCTTC
TRBJ1-6 . TRBV30 11 . CAGGTLSPLHF TGTGCTGGCGGGACCCTATCACCCCTCCACTTT
TRBJ2-7 . TRBV5-6 12 . CASSLYDNEQYF TGTGCCAGCAGCTTATACGATAACGAGCAGTACTTC
TRBJ1-1 few TRBV6-1 14 TRBD1 CASSEPGQYTEAFF TGTGCCAGCAGTGAGCCGGGACAGTACACTGAAGCTTTCTTT
TRBJ1-3 . TRBV6-6 13 . CASNDPGGNTIYF TGTGCCAGCAACGACCCGGGTGGAAACACCATATATTTT
TRBJ1-1 few TRBV19 18 TRBD1 CASSIDRTGTTMNTEAFF TGTGCCAGTAGTATAGATCGGACAGGGACAACCATGAACACTGAAGCTTTCTTT
TRBJ2-7 . TRBV7-9 15 TRBD1 CASRDGTGGFYEQYF TGTGCCAGCAGGGACGGGACAGGGGGCTTTTACGAGCAGTACTTC
TRBJ2-7 . TRBV6-5 12 TRBD1 CASSPPRGEQYF TGTGCCAGCAGCCCACCCAGGGGGGAGCAGTACTTC
TRBJ2-1 . TRBV19 15 TRBD2 CASSAGTSGYNEQFF TGTGCCAGTAGTGCCGGGACTAGCGGATACAATGAGCAGTTCTTC
TRBJ1-1 . TRBV6-5 15 TRBD1 CASSRSGGVSAEAFF TGTGCCAGCAGTAGATCAGGGGGCGTGAGTGCTGAAGCTTTCTTT
TRBJ1-6 . TRBV5-6 14 . CASSFGRAGSPLHF TGTGCCAGCAGCTTCGGTCGAGCCGGTTCACCCCTCCACTTT
TRBJ2-5 once TRBV7-3 16 . CASSLGVGGDQETQYF TGTGCCAGCAGCTTAGGGGTCGGCGGGGACCAAGAGACCCAGTACTTC
TRBJ2-7 once TRBV5-4 16 TRBD1 CASGLTGTGVSYEQYF TGTGCCAGCGGCTTAACCGGGACAGGAGTCTCCTACGAGCAGTACTTC
TRBJ2-1 . TRBV5-1 15 . CASSLQGRPYNEQFF TGCGCCAGCAGCTTACAGGGTAGACCTTACAATGAGCAGTTCTTC
TRBJ1-2 . TRBV9 15 TRBD1 CASSPRQGMSYGYTF TGTGCCAGCAGCCCCAGACAGGGGATGAGCTATGGCTACACCTTC
TRBJ2-2 . TRBV5-1 21 TRBD2 CASSLDPASGGFFANTGELFF TGCGCCAGCAGCTTGGATCCCGCTAGCGGGGGCTTTTTCGCGAACACCGGGGAGCTGTTTTTT
TRBJ1-3 . TRBV6-6 13 . CASTGAIGNTIYF TGTGCCAGCACTGGGGCAATAGGAAACACCATATATTTT
TRBJ2-2 . TRBV5-1 15 . CASSKTGLNTGELFF TGCGCCAGCAGCAAAACAGGGTTGAACACCGGGGAGCTGTTTTTT
TRBJ2-2 . TRBV28 16 TRBD1 CASISLTGVNTGELFF TGTGCCAGCATTTCCTTGACAGGGGTAAACACCGGGGAGCTGTTTTTT
TRBJ2-5 few TRBV29-1 12 . CSVGHREETQYF TGCAGCGTTGGGCACAGGGAAGAGACCCAGTACTTC
TRBJ2-3 . TRBV29-1 13 . CSGRDVSTDTQYF TGCAGTGGGCGGGACGTATCCACAGATACGCAGTATTTT